Following are 26 T cell receptor beta chains from one sample sequenced in a study of T-cell reconstitution after alpha-beta-depleted transplantation in children (dated by TCRdb to 2016 to 2017). According to the study, the label for this sample's treatment or condition signals: allogeneic hematopoietic cell transplantation with graft depleted of TCRalphabeta T cells and CD19 B cells. To prepare the library, PCR was applied. Data came from an Illumina HiSeq 2500. To normalize quantification of the TCRbeta repertoire, the TCR libraries were built with molecular barcoding that relied on unique molecular identifiers. TCRdb itself trimmed the public reads at Q25 with fastp, ran MiXCR and retained productive beta chains. CDR3 protein duplicates are merged, each entry listing the most common genes and DNA. Present in this sample are about 590,000 distinct CDR3 sequences, around 13% of which were seen just once. The top ten clones comprise around 2.2% of the sample.

The sample here was PBMCs, mostly from graft donor cells, taken 360 days after TCRalphabeta/CD19-depleted stem cell transplant. The receptors shown here come from a male patient aged 5 to 17 who had a stem cell transplant for acute myeloid leukemia, so the T cells may come from the graft donor.

A remark on this clonotype: A much bigger clone sits one base away, suggesting this may be a read error. This chain links TRBV12-3 or TRBV12-4 with TRBJ2-1; D may be TRBD1 or TRBD2 (5 bases each). The length of the CDR3 is 16 residues. V lost 6 bases to trimming and J lost 9 bases, with 24 bases between them. The CDR3 nucleotides read TGTGCCAGCAGCACCTCTTCGGGGCGACTCGACATTGAGCAGTTCTTC. It yields the protein CASSTSSGRLDIEQFF.

The chain has TRBV12-3 or TRBV12-4 and TRBJ1-2; D is unresolved. There are 11 residues in the CDR3. Deletions cut 5 bases from V and 8 bases from J, with 9 bases between. This CDR3 reads CASSAVWGYTF. CDR3 nucleotides: TGTGCCAGCAGTGCCGTGTGGGGCTACACCTTC.

This clonotype showed up many times. The chain links TRBV20-1 to TRBJ2-7; 11 positions agree with TRBD2. This CDR3 is 13 amino acids long. The ends lost 6 bases at V and 1 base at J; junction bases unmatched: 2. The V gene's germline CDR1 is DFQATT and CDR2 SNEGSKA (reference sequence). The chain's CDR3 is CSAGTSGSYEQYF. In DNA, the CDR3 is TGCAGTGCCGGGACTAGCGGATCCTACGAGCAGTACTTC.

The chain carries TRBV13 and TRBJ2-6, with D tentatively TRBD2 (6 bases). The CDR3 length is 16 residues. Deletions cut 5 bases from V and 0 bases from J, with 11 bases between. Germline-derived CDR1 and CDR2 are PRHDT and FYEKMQ (reference sequence). CDR3 nucleotide sequence: TGTGCCAGCAGCGCCGGCGGGATCTCTGGGGCCAACGTCCTGACTTTC. This sequence encodes CASSAGGISGANVLTF. Complete variable domain (other parts from reference TRBV13 and TRBJ2-6): AAGVIQSPRHLIKEKRETATLKCYPIPRHDTVYWYQQGPGQDPQFLISFYEKMQSDKGSIPDRFSAQQFSDYHSELNMSSLELGDSALYFCASSAGGISGANVLTFGAGSRLTVL.

This chain links TRBV7-2 with TRBJ2-2; 12 nucleotides agree with TRBD2. Germline V gives CDR1 SGHTA, CDR2 FQGNSA. The CDR3 loop spans 20 amino acids. Trimming at V came to 2 bases and at J to 1 base, leaving 11 bases not matched to a gene. Here the CDR3 reads CASSLFISLAGGRNTGELFF. CDR3 nucleotide sequence: TGTGCCAGCAGCTTATTTATATCTCTAGCGGGAGGGCGGAACACCGGGGAGCTGTTTTTT.

This chain uses TRBV18 with TRBJ1-4; TRBD1 is a possible D gene (6 bases). Deletions cut 4 bases from V and 5 bases from J, with 11 bases between. Germline V gene sequence: CDR1 KGHSH, CDR2 LQKENI. The CDR3 spans 14 residues. Here the CDR3 reads CASSRTGFNEKLFF. The CDR3 DNA sequence: TGTGCCAGCTCACGAACAGGGTTCAATGAAAAACTGTTTTTT.

A few counts support this clonotype. V gene TRBV28 combines with J gene TRBJ2-3; 9 positions match TRBD2. CDR1 and CDR2 from the germline V gene are MDHEN and SYDVKM. After removal of 4 bases from V and 3 bases from J, the junction contained 11 bases not matched to a gene. The CDR3 length is 17 residues. The CDR3 protein is CASSSPGTSTATDTQYF. The CDR3 region has the DNA TGTGCCAGCAGTTCCCCCGGGACTAGCACTGCAACAGATACGCAGTATTTT. Full variable domain (missing parts from reference TRBV28 and TRBJ2-3): DVKVTQSSRYLVKRTGEKVFLECVQDMDHENMFWYRQDPGLGLRLIYFSYDVKMKEKGDIPEGYSVSREKKERFSLILESASTNQTSMYLCASSSPGTSTATDTQYFGPGTRLTVL.

This clonotype was found many times. Compared with germline, one end of the junction differs, possibly owing to a read error. The chain is built from TRBV28 and TRBJ2-7; 9 nucleotides line up with TRBD1. CDR3 length equals 14 residues. Germline-derived CDR1 and CDR2 are MDHEN and SYDVKM. The DNA of the CDR3 is TGTGCTAGCAGAGGGGACAGGGCTCCCTACGAGCAGTACTTC. Translation gives CASRGDRAPYEQYF.

There are many counts of this clonotype. V gene TRBV7-8 combines with J gene TRBJ1-5; 8 bases align to TRBD1. This CDR3 is 14 amino acids long. Germline trimming cut 1 base from V and 7 bases from J; bases unmatched to any gene: 3. Germline CDR1 is SGHVS and CDR2 is FQNEAQ. CDR3 sequence reads: CASSLGTGKQPQHF. As DNA, the CDR3 is TGTGCCAGCAGCTTAGGGACAGGGAAGCAGCCCCAGCATTTT.

This clonotype was observed many times. This chain's CDR3 is CASSQERTSGSVDEQFF. CDR3 nucleotide sequence: TGCGCCAGCAGCCAAGAAAGGACTAGCGGGAGCGTGGATGAGCAGTTCTTC. The chain has TRBV4-3 and TRBJ2-1; the match to TRBD2 covers 13 bases. Per the germline V gene, CDR1 is LGHNA and CDR2 is YSLEER. Trimming at V came to 0 bases and at J to 8 bases, leaving 7 bases not matched to a gene. The CDR3 extends over 17 amino acids.

Many counts were recorded for this clonotype. The CDR3 sequence: CASSSRGVEAFF. In DNA form, the CDR3 reads TGCGCCAGCAGCTCCCGTGGGGTCGAAGCTTTCTTT. This chain links TRBV5-1 with TRBJ1-1; D uncertain. CDR1 and CDR2 (germline): SGHRS, YFSETQ. This CDR3 is 12 amino acids long. The ends were cut back, 3 bases at V and 8 bases at J, with 11 bases in the middle. The full variable domain, its missing parts supplied by reference TRBV5-1 and TRBJ1-1, is KAGVTQTPRYLIKTRGQQVTLSCSPISGHRSVSWYQQTPGQGLQFLFEYFSETQRNKGNFPGRFSGRQFSNSRSEMNVSTLELGDSALYLCASSSRGVEAFFGQGTRLTVV.

This clonotype has more than one count but fewer than ten. The rearrangement joins TRBV11-3 to TRBJ2-5, with TRBD2 matching 8 bases. CDR3 length: 16 amino acids. Germline V gene data show CDR1 as SGHNT and CDR2 as YENEEA. V gave up 5 bases and J gave up 3 bases; unmatched junction bases: 11. The CDR3 DNA reads TGTGCCAGCAGCCCAGGCACGGGAGGGGGGGAAGAGACCCAGTACTTC. Its translation is CASSPGTGGGEETQYF.

The V and J genes are TRBV7-3 and TRBJ2-1, with 13 nucleotides matching TRBD2. Germline V gene sequence: CDR1 SGHTA, CDR2 FQGTGA. After removal of 4 bases from V and 6 bases from J, the junction contained 6 bases not matched to a gene. The CDR3 contains 16 residues. The CDR3 is CASSSRTSGSSNEQFF. The CDR3 DNA sequence: TGTGCCAGCAGCTCCCGGACTAGCGGGAGTAGCAATGAGCAGTTCTTC.

Ten or more counts support this clonotype. The CDR3, as DNA: TGTGCCAGCAGCCACTGGGGATGGTCGGGCACCGGGGAGCTGTTTTTT. As protein: CASSHWGWSGTGELFF. The chain combines TRBV14 with TRBJ2-2; no definite D call. CDR1 and CDR2 from the germline V gene are SGHDN and FVKESK. V was cut by 3 bases and J by 4 bases, with 15 bases left in between. The CDR3 totals 16 residues.

CDR3 sequence reads: CASSQELRVSTDTQYF. The DNA of the CDR3 is TGTGCCAGCAGCCAAGAACTTCGGGTCAGCACAGATACGCAGTATTTT. The genes are TRBV3-1 and TRBJ2-3; the D is unclear. The V end lost 0 bases, the J end lost 0 bases, and 10 bases lay between the germline ends. The CDR3 consists of 16 residues. Germline V gene lookup returns CDR1 LGHDT and CDR2 YNNKEL (reference sequence).

This clonotype has a handful of counts. The gene calls are TRBV6-2 or TRBV6-3 and TRBJ2-3; 10 bases fit TRBD1. This CDR3 is built from 18 residues. V lost 6 bases, J lost 4 bases, and 16 bases stayed unmatched. CDR1 and CDR2 (germline): MNHEY, SVGEGT. The CDR3, as DNA: TGTGCCAGCAGACCGGGACAGGGGACCCCAAGGCGCGCAGATACGCAGTATTTT. Its protein product is CASRPGQGTPRRADTQYF.

This clonotype was observed at least ten times. The chain couples TRBV7-9 to TRBJ2-7; TRBD1 agrees at 7 bases. Germline V gives CDR1 SEHNR, CDR2 FQNEAQ (reference sequence). With V trimmed by 4 bases and J by 4 bases, 16 bases remained unmatched. The CDR3 runs 17 residues. The CDR3 region is CASSSPDRAIMVYEQYF. The CDR3 region has the DNA TGTGCCAGCAGCTCCCCCGACAGGGCGATCATGGTGTACGAGCAGTACTTC.

The J gene is TRBJ1-5, the V gene TRBV4-1; D unresolved. CDR1 MGHRA and CDR2 YSYEKL come from the germline V gene. The germline V and J ends were trimmed by 0 bases and 1 base, with 10 bases remaining between them. The CDR3 is made up of 16 amino acids. The CDR3 sequence is CASSQDLLLSNQPQHF. In nucleotides, the CDR3 is TGCGCCAGCAGCCAAGATCTATTGCTGAGCAATCAGCCCCAGCATTTT.

The chain recombines TRBV12-3 or TRBV12-4 with TRBJ2-1; 11 positions match TRBD2. CDR3 length: 15 amino acids. V shed 5 bases, J shed 9 bases, and the junction held 9 bases outside the gene matches. In DNA, the CDR3 is TGTGCCAGCAGTACGACTAGCGGGAAGGCGCCTGAGCAGTTCTTC. Encoded protein: CASSTTSGKAPEQFF.

The rearrangement links TRBV12-3 or TRBV12-4 to TRBJ2-1; tentative D call: TRBD2 (6 bases). The CDR3 loop spans 16 amino acids. Between the trimmed V and J ends, which lost 5 bases and 2 bases, there was a span of 16 bases. The CDR3 DNA sequence: TGTGCCAGCAGTCCGCGGGGAGGCGAGACCTACAATGAGCAGTTCTTC. This gives the protein CASSPRGGETYNEQFF.

This sequence joins TRBV5-6 and TRBJ2-7; 8 bases align to TRBD2. After removal of 0 bases from V and 1 base from J, the junction contained 3 bases not matched to a gene. Germline loops: CDR1 SGHDT, CDR2 YYEEEE. The CDR3 consists of 15 residues. The CDR3 is CASSLVERGSYEQYF. As DNA, the CDR3 is TGTGCCAGCAGCTTGGTCGAGCGGGGGTCCTACGAGCAGTACTTC.

This clonotype has more than one count but fewer than ten. The CDR3 region is CASSLVDPRQLGGTQYF. DNA of the CDR3: TGTGCCAGCAGTTTAGTTGACCCTAGACAGCTTGGAGGTACGCAGTATTTT. The chain recombines TRBV12-3 or TRBV12-4 with TRBJ2-3; TRBD1 or TRBD2 may be the D gene (5 bases each). Trimming pared 1 base from V and 8 bases from J, leaving 22 bases between. This CDR3 comprises 17 residues.

This clonotype was seen a handful of times. The gene calls are TRBV7-3 and TRBJ2-1; perhaps TRBD1 as D (6 bases). Trimming left V 2 bases short and J 0 bases short, with 17 bases between. Per the germline V gene, CDR1 is SGHTA and CDR2 is FQGTGA. The CDR3 totals 18 residues. The CDR3 nucleotides are TGTGCCAGCAGCTTAGGACCAAACGACAGGTTCTCCTACAATGAGCAGTTCTTC. Translation gives CASSLGPNDRFSYNEQFF.

This clonotype has only a few counts. The chain is built from TRBV15 and TRBJ1-5; D might be TRBD1 (6 bases). This CDR3 comprises 14 residues. V was pared by 5 bases and J by 7 bases, with 15 bases between. CDR1 LNHNV and CDR2 YYDKDF come from the germline V gene (reference sequence). The CDR3 nucleotides read TGTGCCACCAGCCTTACAGGGTTGAGGCAGCCCCAGCATTTT. Translating it yields CATSLTGLRQPQHF.

A few counts support this clonotype. Relative to the germline gene, one junction end is altered; a read error may explain this. The chain carries TRBV18 and TRBJ2-7; 11 bases are a match to TRBD2. CDR1 is KGHSH, CDR2 LQKENI, per germline. This CDR3 has 14 residues. This CDR3 is CASSLASGRSHGDF. CDR3 sequence (DNA): TGTGCCAGCTCCCTGGCTAGCGGGAGGTCCCACGGTGACTTC.

The chain combines TRBV3-1 with TRBJ1-5, with 12 nucleotides matching TRBD1. The germline gives CDR1 LGHDT, CDR2 YNNKEL (reference sequence). The CDR3 loop spans 16 amino acids. After removal of 2 bases from V and 6 bases from J, the junction contained 5 bases not matched to a gene. The CDR3 here is CASSQRGQGASQPQHF. The CDR3 region has the DNA TGTGCCAGCAGCCAACGGGGACAGGGGGCGAGTCAGCCCCAGCATTTT.